This entry describes one T cell receptor beta chain. This clone was detected once. The antigen it recognizes is unknown. Within one base of it there is no much larger clone, and no base qualities were kept. According to the germline V gene (reference sequence), CDR1 reads SGHKS and CDR2 reads YYEKEE. Inclusive of the bounding cysteine and phenylalanine, the CDR3 is 14 residues long. The retained sequence is limited to the CDR3, 42 bases, with the frame set at the first base. V lost 0 bases and J lost 3 bases; the stretch between them is 6 bases long. The sample comes from a study of OX40 agonist ivuxolimab in advanced cancers. With respect to the entire study: Ivuxolimab was an agonistic, fully human IgG2 monoclonal antibody directed against OX40 (CD134), a costimulatory receptor. The paper reports the monotherapy dose-escalation portion (N of about 47 patients) of the phase I ivuxolimab trial. Partial responses were achieved by three dose-escalation patients, of whom one had hepatocellular carcinoma and two had cutaneous melanoma. In the dose-escalation cohort, approximately 83% of patients were male, and the mean age was approximately 60 years with a range of 23 to 79. Prior anti-PD-1, anti-PD-L1 or anti-CTLA-4 therapy was permitted, and checkpoint inhibitors had been received by roughly 40% of dose-escalation patients. The purpose of peripheral TCRbeta sequencing was to test whether ivuxolimab changed TCR sequence diversity and led to clonal T-cell expansion. Intravenous ivuxolimab was administered to patients every 2 weeks at six dose levels: 0.01, 0.1, 0.3, 1.5, 3 and 10 mg/kg. Among the roughly 52 dose-escalation patients, 19 had hepatocellular carcinoma, 15 or so melanoma, 9 renal cell carcinoma and 9 head and neck cancer.

Patients with a history of autoimmune disease or receiving systemic immunosuppression were excluded from the trial. Peripheral blood for TCR sequencing was collected from all dose cohorts at baseline, on cycle 4 day 1, and on cycle 7 day 1. The samples were taken from a phase I, first-in-human, multicenter, open-label dose-escalation trial of ivuxolimab. Adults with locally advanced or metastatic melanoma, renal cell, hepatocellular, or head and neck squamous cell carcinoma were enrolled in the trial. CD4+ and CD8+ T cells were sorted separately from peripheral blood before TCR sequencing. Study-level results and caveats: Low levels of normalized T-cell clonal expansion were also seen in some nonresponding patients. Partial responders in the 0.1-3.0 mg/kg groups had among the lowest normalized peripheral clonal expansion, especially among CD8+ T cells. After ivuxolimab, more expanded clones were found on average in CD8+ T cells than in CD4+ T cells. The antigen specificity of the peripheral T cells that underwent clonal expansion was not determined. Clonal expansion of both CD4+ and CD8+ blood T cells was observed from baseline to week 6 at doses 0.1 to 3.0 mg/kg.

For sequencing of the TCRbeta CDR3 region, genomic DNA was extracted from the sorted cells. TCRbeta CDR3 regions were sequenced using the immunoSEQ Assay. TCRdb re-hosts the immuneACCESS table, in-frame sequences only. Its copies lack some clones; in the studies checked, an unresolved V gene accounts for under half of them, and the cause for the rest is not known. The table for this sample lists 60,000 to 90,000 clones; 80% to 85% of them were counted only once. The ten largest clones take up more than 4% of the sample. The sample in question was CD4+ or CD8+ T cells sorted from blood, obtained in a trial of the OX40 agonist ivuxolimab. The clonotype originates from an adult with an advanced solid tumor such as melanoma, head and neck, liver or kidney cancer. The chain links TRBV5-5 with TRBJ2-2; the D gene is perhaps TRBD1, from 5 matching bases. CDR3 reads: CASSLAGYTGELFF. The bases read TGTGCCAGCAGCTTGGCAGGGTACACCGGGGAGCTGTTTTTT.